The 2 T cell receptor beta chains below come from one sample, sequenced in a study of Ad26.COV2.S vaccination and SARS-CoV-2 variants (dated by TCRdb to the early 2020s). The library was generated by the immunoSEQ multiplex PCR assay. TCRdb limited this immuneACCESS table to in-frame rearrangements with V and J called. A share of clones is missing; checked studies link under half to unresolved V genes, and the rest is unexplained. For this sample the table gives fewer than 400,000 clones, of which more than 70% were detected only once. Of the sample, around 1.9% is held by the ten largest clones. The treatment or condition tag for this specimen amounts to: some 20 received Ad26.COV2.S at low or high dose, single or two shots; 5 received placebo; per-sample allocation not given. Repertoires of vaccine and placebo recipients were sequenced from samples collected on day 63 after the first injection.

This specimen was peripheral blood, taken in a trial of Ad26.COV2.S vaccine versus placebo. These TCRs come from a person aged 18-60 years who received the Ad26.COV2.S COVID-19 vaccine or a placebo.

The gene calls are TRBV11-2 and TRBJ1-3; 9 positions match TRBD1. V gave up 3 bases and J gave up 0 bases; unmatched junction bases: 0. Germline CDR1 and CDR2: SGHAT and FQNNGV. The CDR3 contains 15 residues. The chain's CDR3 is CASSLGQGSGNTIYF. In DNA form, the CDR3 reads TGTGCCAGCAGCTTGGGACAGGGCTCTGGAAACACCATATATTTT.

The V and J genes are TRBV14 and TRBJ2-7; tentatively, D is TRBD1 (6 bases). Trimming cost V 1 base and J 6 bases, with 10 bases left between them. Germline values: CDR1 SGHDN, CDR2 FVKESK. This CDR3 region has 13 residues. The CDR3 region is CASSQVVRGEQYF. The CDR3 region has the DNA TGTGCCAGCAGCCAAGTGGTCAGGGGCGAGCAGTACTTC.